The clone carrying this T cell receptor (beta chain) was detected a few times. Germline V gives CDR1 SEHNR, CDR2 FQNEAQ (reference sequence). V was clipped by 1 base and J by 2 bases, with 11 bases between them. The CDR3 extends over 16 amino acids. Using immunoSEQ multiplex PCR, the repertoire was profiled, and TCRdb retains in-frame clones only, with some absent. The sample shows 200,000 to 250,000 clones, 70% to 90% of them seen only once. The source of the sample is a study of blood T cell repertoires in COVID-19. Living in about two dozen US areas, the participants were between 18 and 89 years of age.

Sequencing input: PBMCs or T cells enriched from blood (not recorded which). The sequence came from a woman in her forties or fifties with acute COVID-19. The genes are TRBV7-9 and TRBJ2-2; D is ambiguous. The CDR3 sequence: CASSLVRVANTGELFF. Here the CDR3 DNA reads TGTGCCAGCAGCTTAGTCCGGGTAGCAAACACCGGGGAGCTGTTTTTT.